The 24 T cell receptor beta chains in this list originate from one sample, sequenced in a study of T cell responses to AZD1222 COVID-19 vaccine. Profiled with immunoSEQ multiplex PCR; TCRdb holds only in-frame clones, not every one. This sample yields 100,000 to 150,000 clones, of which 75% to 85% are seen a single time; around 7.9% belongs to the top ten. The source material was peripheral blood, sampled 28 days after the second dose of the MenACWY control vaccine. These receptors were collected from an adult who received the MenACWY meningococcal vaccine as a control.

The rearrangement uses TRBV7-2 and TRBJ2-1; TRBD1 aligns across 10 bases. The ends lost 5 bases at V and 8 bases at J; junction bases unmatched: 12. The CDR3 spans 16 residues. Germline CDR1 SGHTA, CDR2 FQGNSA. Written as DNA, the CDR3 is TGTGCCAGCAGCCCAGGTCCGGGACAGGGGTCCGATGAGCAGTTCTTC. Amino acids: CASSPGPGQGSDEQFF. Based on the CDR3 plus reference TRBV7-2 and TRBJ2-1, the full variable domain is GAGVSQSPSNKVTEKGKDVELRCDPISGHTALYWYRQSLGQGLEFLIYFQGNSAPDKSGLPSDRFSAERTGGSVSTLTIQRTQQEDSAVYLCASSPGPGQGSDEQFFGPGTRLTVL.

The V and J genes are TRBV29-1 and TRBJ2-1; a possible D gene is TRBD2 (6 bases). Germline CDR1 SQVTM, CDR2 ANQGSEA. V was trimmed by 4 bases and J by 0 bases, leaving 13 bases between them. CDR3 length: 15 residues. The CDR3, as DNA: TGCAGCGTTGCTGACGCCGGGAGCTCCTACAATGAGCAGTTCTTC. This sequence encodes CSVADAGSSYNEQFF.

The CDR3 coding sequence is TGTGCCAGCAGTTTTTGGCTAGGCATCCCCCAGCATTTT. This sequence encodes CASSFWLGIPQHF. The chain combines TRBV12-3 or TRBV12-4 with TRBJ1-5; unclear D gene. CDR3 length: 13 residues. Trimming removed 3 bases from V and 10 bases from J, with 13 bases in between.

This chain uses TRBV5-1 with TRBJ1-3; no firm D call. The V end lost 0 bases, the J end lost 4 bases, and 11 bases lay between the germline ends. This CDR3 has 15 residues. Germline CDR1 is SGHRS and CDR2 is YFSETQ. The CDR3 region has the DNA TGCGCCAGCAGCTTGGCCGGATACCTCGGAAACACCATATATTTT. This translates into CASSLAGYLGNTIYF.

This sequence joins TRBV28 and TRBJ1-5; D perhaps matches TRBD1 (5 bases). V was cut by 3 bases and J by 7 bases, with 16 bases left in between. The CDR3 totals 15 residues. The germline CDR1 and CDR2 sequences are MDHEN and SYDVKM. CDR3 sequence reads: CASSFGRARRQPQHF. The CDR3 DNA is TGTGCCAGCAGTTTCGGCAGGGCGAGAAGACAGCCCCAGCATTTT.

The rearrangement uses TRBV27 and TRBJ1-4; a weak D match, TRBD1 (6 bases). Trimming left V 3 bases short and J 0 bases short, with 11 bases between. Germline V gives CDR1 MNHEY, CDR2 SMNVEV (reference sequence). This CDR3 is 16 amino acids long. CDR3 amino acids: CASSFTGWATNEKLFF. The CDR3 nucleotides are TGTGCCAGCAGTTTCACAGGGTGGGCAACTAATGAAAAACTGTTTTTT.

The CDR3 nucleotides are TGTGCCAGCAGTCTCAGGGGCCTATGGGGCTACACCTTC. Translating gives CASSLRGLWGYTF. J is TRBJ1-2 and V is TRBV12-3 or TRBV12-4; a weak D match, TRBD1 (6 bases). The CDR3 has 13 residues. The V gene lost 5 bases and the J gene lost 8 bases, with 15 bases spanning the gap.

This clone is deemed medium-sized. V and J are TRBV6-6 and TRBJ2-3; the D gene is possibly TRBD1 (5 bases). This CDR3 spans 13 amino acids. Germline values: CDR1 MNHNY, CDR2 SVGAGI (reference sequence). The CDR3: CVLGAPLDHTQYF. Here the CDR3 DNA reads TGTGTCTTAGGGGCCCCGTTAGATCATACGCAGTATTTT.

This clone was observed a handful of times. The chain links TRBV27 to TRBJ1-4; possibly TRBD1 for D (5 bases). Germline values: CDR1 MNHEY, CDR2 SMNVEV (reference sequence). The CDR3 is 16 amino acids. Between the trimmed V and J ends, which lost 6 bases and 1 base, there was a span of 15 bases. CDR3 sequence reads: CASSERYRRTNEKLFF. The CDR3 DNA follows: TGTGCCAGCAGCGAACGTTACAGGAGAACTAATGAAAAACTGTTTTTT.

The chain is built from TRBV20-1 and TRBJ2-2; D is uncertain. CDR3 length equals 13 residues. V was trimmed by 3 bases and J by 8 bases, leaving 13 bases between them. Germline V CDR1 and CDR2: DFQATT, SNEGSKA (reference sequence). The CDR3: CSASTPDRGELFF. The CDR3 region has the DNA TGCAGTGCTAGTACCCCCGATCGGGGGGAGCTGTTTTTT.

As concerns this clone: Distinct nucleotide sequences in the sample also encode this CDR3. The rearrangement joins TRBV6-5 to TRBJ2-2; 7 nucleotides match TRBD1. Germline V gene lookup returns CDR1 MNHEY and CDR2 SVGAGI. The CDR3 runs 14 residues. Germline trimming cut 6 bases from V and 2 bases from J; bases unmatched to any gene: 3. The CDR3 DNA reads as TGTGCCAGCAGGAGACAGGGTAACACCGGGGAGCTGTTTTTT. Encoded protein: CASRRQGNTGELFF.

The chain carries TRBV11-2 and TRBJ1-1, with 10 bases lining up with TRBD1. The CDR3 runs to 15 residues. V lost 5 bases and J lost 5; bases outside the gene matches: 8. Germline assignment: CDR1 SGHAT and CDR2 FQNNGV. The CDR3 is CASSPRTGGNTEAFF. In nucleotides, the CDR3 is TGTGCCAGCAGCCCTAGGACAGGGGGTAATACTGAAGCTTTCTTT.

The chain employs TRBV2 and TRBJ1-5; D perhaps matches TRBD1 (5 bases). Germline V lookup: CDR1 SNHLY, CDR2 FYNNEI. This CDR3 comprises 15 residues. Trimming pared 7 bases from V and 1 base from J, leaving 14 bases between. For the CDR3, the DNA is TGTGCCAGCACCTGGGGGAGTCGGAGCAATCAGCCCCAGCATTTT. Encoded protein: CASTWGSRSNQPQHF. The whole variable domain, remainder taken from reference TRBV2 and TRBJ1-5, is EPEVTQTPSHQVTQMGQEVILRCVPISNHLYFYWYRQILGQKVEFLVSFYNNEISEKSEIFDDQFSVERPDGSNFTLKIRSTKLEDSAMYFCASTWGSRSNQPQHFGDGTRLSIL.

The count of this clone is one. V gene TRBV11-2 combines with J gene TRBJ2-7; 7 nucleotides agree with TRBD1. The CDR3 runs 14 residues. V shed 5 bases, J shed 2 bases, and the junction held 6 bases outside the gene matches. CDR1 is SGHAT and CDR2 is FQNNGV in the germline V gene. CDR3 nucleotides: TGTGCCAGCAGCGGTAGACAGGGTCCCTACGAGCAGTACTTC. Encoded protein: CASSGRQGPYEQYF.

V and J are TRBV3-1 (or the pseudogene TRBV3-2) and TRBJ2-1; D may match TRBD1 or TRBD2 (6 bases each). Trimming took off 11 bases at V and 3 bases at J, with 11 bases between the two ends. The germline V gene has CDR1 LGHDT and CDR2 YNNKEL (reference sequence). The CDR3 extends over 12 amino acids. CDR3 amino acids: CAAGHNYNEQFF. The CDR3 DNA is TGTGCCGCGGGACACAACTACAATGAGCAGTTCTTC.

This clone was counted a single time. The chain recombines TRBV5-6 with TRBJ1-1; 7 bases agree with TRBD1. Germline V gene sequence: CDR1 SGHDT, CDR2 YYEEEE. The CDR3 has 15 residues. J was trimmed by 3 bases and V by 4 bases; bases with no gene match: 9. CDR3 sequence reads: CASSPGGAWDTEAFF. The CDR3, as DNA: TGTGCCAGCAGCCCAGGGGGAGCATGGGACACTGAAGCTTTCTTT.

V usage is TRBV7-2 and J usage is TRBJ1-5, with D possibly being TRBD1 (6 bases). The CDR3 consists of 14 residues. V lost 1 base and J 4 bases, leaving 8 bases between the germline ends. Per the germline V gene, CDR1 is SGHTA and CDR2 is FQGNSA. The CDR3 DNA is TGTGCCAGCAGCTTAGAGGGACAAAATCAGCCCCAGCATTTT. This encodes CASSLEGQNQPQHF. The variable domain in full, with the rest retrieved from reference TRBV7-2 and TRBJ1-5, is GAGVSQSPSNKVTEKGKDVELRCDPISGHTALYWYRQSLGQGLEFLIYFQGNSAPDKSGLPSDRFSAERTGGSVSTLTIQRTQQEDSAVYLCASSLEGQNQPQHFGDGTRLSIL.

In this sample, this clone turned up once. The chain combines TRBV4-1 with TRBJ2-1; TRBD2 matches 7 bases. The CDR3 consists of 14 residues. After removal of 3 bases from V and 10 bases from J, the junction contained 9 bases not matched to a gene. Germline-derived CDR1 and CDR2 are MGHRA and YSYEKL. CDR3 bases: TGCGCCAGCAGCCATGGGCCGGGAGGCAGCGAGCAGTTCTTC. Translated, it gives CASSHGPGGSEQFF.

The chain joins TRBV5-1 to TRBJ1-4; 7 bases are a match to TRBD1. The CDR3 totals 16 residues. J lost 5 bases, V lost 4 bases, and 11 bases had no gene match. CDR1 and CDR2 from the germline V gene are SGHRS and YFSETQ. CDR3 DNA: TGCGCCAGCAGCACCCGACAGGGCGCACGGAATGAAAAACTGTTTTTT. It translates to CASSTRQGARNEKLFF. Based on the CDR3 plus reference TRBV5-1 and TRBJ1-4, the full variable domain is KAGVTQTPRYLIKTRGQQVTLSCSPISGHRSVSWYQQTPGQGLQFLFEYFSETQRNKGNFPGRFSGRQFSNSRSEMNVSTLELGDSALYLCASSTRQGARNEKLFFGSGTQLSVL.

This clone was detected only a few times. V and J are TRBV5-1 and TRBJ1-2; D uncertain. Germline CDR1 SGHRS, CDR2 YFSETQ. There are 16 residues in the CDR3. V was pared by 4 bases and J by 0 bases, with 16 bases between. The CDR3 DNA reads TGCGCCAGCAGCGAAGACCCCGGGCCCACTAACTATGGCTACACCTTC. The encoded protein is CASSEDPGPTNYGYTF. Full variable domain (missing parts from reference TRBV5-1 and TRBJ1-2): KAGVTQTPRYLIKTRGQQVTLSCSPISGHRSVSWYQQTPGQGLQFLFEYFSETQRNKGNFPGRFSGRQFSNSRSEMNVSTLELGDSALYLCASSEDPGPTNYGYTFGSGTRLTVV.

The chain uses TRBV6-2 or TRBV6-3 and TRBJ1-5; TRBD1 matches at 8 bases. The V and J ends lost 5 bases and 0 bases, in that order; junction bases with no gene match: 6. This CDR3 comprises 16 residues. CDR1 is MNHEY and CDR2 is SVGEGT in the germline V gene. CDR3 loop: CASSPGQAYSNQPQHF. The CDR3 DNA sequence: TGTGCCAGCAGTCCGGGACAGGCGTATAGCAATCAGCCCCAGCATTTT.

This chain joins TRBV3-1 (or the pseudogene TRBV3-2) and TRBJ2-1; TRBD2 aligns across 13 bases. This CDR3 has 17 residues. Germline V gene data show CDR1 as LGHDT and CDR2 as YNNKEL (reference sequence). Trimming at V came to 4 bases and at J to 4 bases, leaving 7 bases not matched to a gene. The CDR3 region has the DNA TGTGCCAGCAGCCCCAGGACTAGCGGGAGTTCGTACAATGAGCAGTTCTTC. Its protein product is CASSPRTSGSSYNEQFF.

The CDR3 coding sequence is TGTGCCAGCTCACTGGACTTCCAAGAGACCCAGTACTTC. Protein sequence: CASSLDFQETQYF. The chain has TRBV18 and TRBJ2-5, with a weak D call TRBD2 (5 bases). The CDR3 consists of 13 residues. Germline loops: CDR1 KGHSH, CDR2 LQKENI. The germline V and J ends were trimmed by 4 bases and 1 base, with 7 bases remaining between them.

This chain uses TRBV30 with TRBJ2-5, with a possible D match to TRBD2 (7 bases). The ends were cut back, 0 bases at V and 5 bases at J, with 13 bases in the middle. Germline assignment: CDR1 GTSNPN and CDR2 SVGIG (reference sequence). The CDR3 has 14 residues. CDR3 DNA: TGTGCCTGGAGTGTACGGGGGGCCGGGGAGACCCAGTACTTC. It yields the protein CAWSVRGAGETQYF.